This record covers a single TCR beta chain. Enrolled during active infection, Seattle patients were then followed longitudinally. This sample was taken from a study of blood T cell repertoires in COVID-19. Generated by immunoSEQ multiplex PCR, the TCRdb table keeps only in-frame clones and is missing some. The table has roughly 150,000 clones, more than 75% seen once. Germline V CDR1 and CDR2: SNHLY, FYNNEI. This CDR3 has 15 amino acids. Trimming pared 3 bases from V and 4 bases from J, leaving 14 bases between. V gene TRBV2 combines with J gene TRBJ2-3, with D uncertain. The material sequenced was peripheral blood. The TCR sequence derives from a woman aged 45-65 years with COVID-19, enrolled during active disease. The chain's CDR3 is CASSESQVLADTQYF. CDR3 nucleotides: TGTGCCAGCAGTGAGAGCCAGGTTTTAGCAGATACGCAGTATTTT. Full variable domain (missing parts from reference TRBV2 and TRBJ2-3): EPEVTQTPSHQVTQMGQEVILRCVPISNHLYFYWYRQILGQKVEFLVSFYNNEISEKSEIFDDQFSVERPDGSNFTLKIRSTKLEDSAMYFCASSESQVLADTQYFGPGTRLTVL.